The clone carrying this T cell receptor beta chain was seen a handful of times. The CDR3 is made up of 14 amino acids. The V segment lost 3 bases and the J segment 4 bases; nucleotides outside the gene matches: 4. Germline CDR1 SGHRS, CDR2 YFSETQ. This entry belongs to a study of T-cell reconstitution after alpha-beta-depleted transplantation in children. Preparation of the TCRbeta library was carried out with unique molecular identifiers. TCRdb called the PCR reads again in MiXCR, with one record for every CDR3 protein. Here the sample spans about 540,000 distinct CDR3 sequences, 25% to 30% being singletons.

The source of this sequence is a boy younger than two with Wiskott-Aldrich syndrome, due to receive a stem cell transplant. This specimen was PBMCs, taken before TCRalphabeta/CD19-depleted stem cell transplant. The chain carries TRBV5-1 and TRBJ2-5; 9 bases line up with TRBD1. CDR3 DNA sequence: TGCGCCAGCAGCTCTACAGGGGGCGCAGAGACCCAGTACTTC. Amino acids: CASSSTGGAETQYF.